This TCR beta chain was recovered during a study of identical twins. Broader study findings: Out-of-frame TCR alpha sharing observed in monozygotic twins exceeded model estimates.

This CDR3 contains 13 residues. Trimming removed 5 bases from V and 5 bases from J, with 9 bases in between. As concerns this clonotype: Its antigen is undetermined.

Each cDNA held unique molecular identifiers, and template switching gave it a universal primer site. MiXCR, applied by TCRdb to the 5' RACE reads, yields one record per CDR3 protein. Counted here are roughly 770,000 distinct CDR3 sequences, about 20% occurring once; the ten biggest clones make up around 13%. Each donor (without exception) was a healthy Caucasian. A further study also used this sample, focusing on T cells expressing NK-cell markers.

This receptor was taken from a woman aged 18-29 years in good health. The sequencing input was PBMCs. The chain employs TRBV12-3 or TRBV12-4 and TRBJ2-2, with a weak D call TRBD2 (5 bases). CDR3 coding DNA: TGTGCCAGCAGTGAGACTACAACCGGGGAGCTGTTTTTT. Translating gives CASSETTTGELFF.